The 22 T cell receptor beta chains presented below share a single source sample, sequenced in a study of blood T cell repertoires in COVID-19. Sequencing used immunoSEQ multiplex PCR; TCRdb keeps in-frame clones, though not all of them. This sample has roughly 250,000 clones, with about 85% found just once. Sequenced sample: peripheral blood. These receptors originate from a woman aged 60 to 75 with active or convalescent COVID-19.

This clone was seen once. This chain connects TRBV7-8 to TRBJ2-3; D not certain. This CDR3 spans 12 amino acids. V dropped 5 bases and J dropped 6 bases, with 9 bases sitting between them. The germline V gene encodes CDR1 SGHVS and CDR2 FQNEAQ. The CDR3: CASSPTTDTQYF. The CDR3 bases are TGTGCCAGCAGCCCCACAACCGATACGCAGTATTTT.

CDR3 loop: CASREFQGAGGEKLFF. The CDR3 nucleotides read TGTGCCAGTAGAGAGTTTCAGGGCGCCGGCGGTGAAAAACTGTTTTTT. The chain uses TRBV19 and TRBJ1-4; D is possibly TRBD1 (5 bases). Germline values: CDR1 LNHDA, CDR2 SQIVND (reference sequence). The CDR3 sequence is 16 residues long. Deletions cut 6 bases from V and 7 bases from J, with 21 bases between.

V is TRBV6-2 or TRBV6-3 and J is TRBJ2-7; 7 bases are shared with TRBD1. Germline CDR1 and CDR2: MNHEY and SVGEGT. This CDR3 spans 13 amino acids. V was pared by 4 bases and J by 1 base, with 1 base of the junction left unmatched. CDR3 protein: CASSWDSSYEQYF. CDR3 bases: TGTGCCAGCAGTTGGGACAGTTCCTACGAGCAGTACTTC.

The chain joins TRBV6-1 to TRBJ2-7; D possibly corresponds to TRBD2 (6 bases). The V and J ends lost 1 base and 3 bases respectively, with 13 bases between them. CDR3 size: 15 residues. Germline V gene lookup returns CDR1 MNHNS and CDR2 SASEGT. CDR3 region: CASSEGLARIYEQYF. For the CDR3, the DNA is TGTGCCAGCAGTGAAGGCCTAGCGAGAATCTACGAGCAGTACTTC.

The chain has TRBV2 and TRBJ1-4; D perhaps matches TRBD1 (5 bases). CDR1 and CDR2 from the germline V gene are SNHLY and FYNNEI. The CDR3 covers 15 residues. Trimming stripped 6 bases from V and 4 bases from J, with 15 bases between. The CDR3 region is CASRQWGLYNEKLFF. CDR3 nucleotide sequence: TGTGCCAGCAGACAATGGGGACTGTATAATGAAAAACTGTTTTTT. Full variable domain (rest looked up from reference TRBV2 and TRBJ1-4): EPEVTQTPSHQVTQMGQEVILRCVPISNHLYFYWYRQILGQKVEFLVSFYNNEISEKSEIFDDQFSVERPDGSNFTLKIRSTKLEDSAMYFCASRQWGLYNEKLFFGSGTQLSVL.

The sample holds a few counts of this clone. The chain is built from TRBV5-6 and TRBJ1-6, with D hard to call. Germline-derived CDR1 and CDR2 are SGHDT and YYEEEE. The length of the CDR3 is 17 residues. The germline V and J ends were trimmed by 0 bases and 0 bases, with 10 bases remaining between them. CDR3 loop: CASSLVGESSYNSPLHF. CDR3 sequence (DNA): TGTGCCAGCAGCTTGGTCGGTGAGAGCTCCTATAATTCACCCCTCCACTTT.

J is TRBJ2-3 and V is TRBV5-1; the match to TRBD2 covers 10 bases. Losses at the gene ends were 5 bases for V and 0 bases for J; bases not matched to a gene: 6. This CDR3 contains 16 residues. Germline-derived CDR1 and CDR2 are SGHRS and YFSETQ. The CDR3 nucleotides read TGCGCCAGCAGGGCTAGCGGGAGATCTAGCACAGATACGCAGTATTTT. This translates into CASRASGRSSTDTQYF.

This clone was recorded a few times. V and J are TRBV24-1 and TRBJ2-1; tentatively, D is TRBD2 (5 bases). V was cut by 2 bases and J by 10 bases, with 11 bases left in between. CDR1 and CDR2 (germline): KGHDR, SFDVKD. The CDR3 contains 13 residues. DNA of the CDR3: TGTGCCACCAGTGATTGGGAGAGAGGGGAGCAGTTCTTC. As protein: CATSDWERGEQFF.

The chain combines TRBV7-9 with TRBJ2-3; perhaps TRBD2 as D (6 bases). This CDR3 has 14 amino acids. In germline, CDR1 is SEHNR, CDR2 FQNEAQ (reference sequence). The V and J ends lost 4 bases and 6 bases respectively, with 14 bases between them. CDR3: CASSSQGTLDTQYF. CDR3 in DNA: TGTGCCAGCAGCTCCCAAGGGACTCTTGATACGCAGTATTTT.

This clone was detected once. V gene TRBV24-1 combines with J gene TRBJ2-1, with D hard to call. The ends were cut back, 2 bases at V and 10 bases at J, with 11 bases in the middle. Germline V gives CDR1 KGHDR, CDR2 SFDVKD. The CDR3 is 13 residues long. In DNA, the CDR3 is TGTGCCACCAGTGATTCCCGGGTCGGGGAGCAGTTCTTC. Translating it yields CATSDSRVGEQFF.

The chain has TRBV6-5 and TRBJ2-7; TRBD2 aligns across 16 bases. The CDR3 has 16 residues. Per germline, CDR1 MNHEY and CDR2 SVGAGI. J gave up 4 bases and V 2 bases, and 2 bases lay outside the gene matches. For the CDR3, the DNA is TGTGCCAGCAGTTACGGGACTAGCGGGAGGGGGTACGAGCAGTACTTC. Amino acid sequence: CASSYGTSGRGYEQYF.

The chain links TRBV3-1 (or the pseudogene TRBV3-2) to TRBJ1-2, with 7 bases matching TRBD1. With 4 bases clipped from V and 5 bases from J, the junction kept 7 bases outside the gene matches. This CDR3 region has 14 residues. The germline V gene has CDR1 LGHDT and CDR2 YNNKEL (reference sequence). The chain's CDR3 is CASSPTPTGYGYTF. DNA for the CDR3: TGTGCCAGCAGCCCCACTCCGACAGGGTATGGCTACACCTTC.

The V call is TRBV6-5, the J call TRBJ1-4; D is possibly TRBD1 (6 bases). CDR3 length: 13 residues. Trimming pared 6 bases from V and 13 bases from J, leaving 18 bases between. The germline CDR1 and CDR2 sequences are MNHEY and SVGAGI. CDR3 loop: CASSQTGMTGLFF. CDR3 nucleotide sequence: TGTGCCAGCAGCCAAACAGGGATGACAGGACTGTTTTTT.

V is TRBV4-1 and J is TRBJ1-1; tentative D call: TRBD1 (5 bases). The V end was cut by 4 bases, the J end by 4 bases, with 13 bases between. Per germline, CDR1 MGHRA and CDR2 YSYEKL. The CDR3 runs to 14 residues. CDR3: CASSRPGRGTEAFF. The CDR3 nucleotides are TGCGCCAGCAGCCGCCCAGGGCGGGGCACTGAAGCTTTCTTT.

V and J are TRBV2 and TRBJ1-1; 7 nucleotides line up with TRBD1. After removal of 6 bases from V and 7 bases from J, the junction contained 11 bases not matched to a gene. Germline V gene sequence: CDR1 SNHLY, CDR2 FYNNEI. CDR3 length equals 14 residues. CDR3 nucleotide sequence: TGTGCCAGCAGGGAGGGGGACAGCCGATTTGAAGCTTTCTTT. Translation: CASREGDSRFEAFF.

The CDR3 sequence: CASRLRDSGANVLTF. The CDR3 bases are TGCGCCAGCAGGCTCAGGGATTCTGGGGCCAACGTCCTGACTTTC. This chain uses TRBV5-1 with TRBJ2-6; maybe TRBD1 (5 bases). Trimming pared 5 bases from V and 1 base from J, leaving 10 bases between. Looked up from germline, CDR1 is SGHRS and CDR2 is YFSETQ. The CDR3 runs 15 residues.

V gene TRBV11-2 combines with J gene TRBJ2-5, with D perhaps TRBD2 (5 bases). CDR1 is SGHAT, CDR2 FQNNGV, per germline. V dropped 6 bases and J dropped 0 bases, with 14 bases sitting between them. The CDR3 is 15 amino acids. CDR3 sequence: CASSLAPSYQETQYF. CDR3 DNA: TGTGCCAGCAGTCTAGCCCCGAGCTACCAAGAGACCCAGTACTTC.

This chain links TRBV7-9 with TRBJ2-7; TRBD1 agrees at 7 bases. The CDR3 runs to 14 residues. Germline-derived CDR1 and CDR2 are SEHNR and FQNEAQ (reference sequence). V lost 5 bases to trimming and J lost 2 bases; unmatched junction nucleotides: 6. The CDR3 DNA sequence: TGTGCCAGCAGCGCTACGGGACAGCCCTACGAGCAGTACGTC. It yields the protein CASSATGQPYEQYV.

This clone was detected only once. The chain couples TRBV3-1 (or the pseudogene TRBV3-2) to TRBJ2-3; 7 bases agree with TRBD1. CDR1 is LGHDT, CDR2 YNNKEL, per germline (reference sequence). J was trimmed by 1 base and V by 2 bases; bases with no gene match: 6. The CDR3 loop spans 16 amino acids. The CDR3 DNA reads TGTGCCAGCAGCCAACATATTACAGGGGGCACAGATACGCAGTATTTT. Protein: CASSQHITGGTDTQYF.

The chain combines TRBV27 with TRBJ2-1; weak D call: TRBD2 (6 bases). The CDR3 has 14 residues. V gave up 0 bases and J gave up 9 bases, with 12 bases separating them. Germline V gives CDR1 MNHEY, CDR2 SMNVEV (reference sequence). The CDR3, as DNA: TGTGCCAGCAGTTTATCGGCGGGGATGCGTGAGCAGTTCTTC. This gives the protein CASSLSAGMREQFF.

The rearrangement joins TRBV29-1 to TRBJ1-2; 8 bases match TRBD1. This CDR3 has 11 amino acids. The V segment lost 7 bases and the J segment 8 bases; nucleotides outside the gene matches: 6. Germline lookup yields CDR1 SQVTM and CDR2 ANQGSEA. The CDR3 loop is CSAGQGGGYTF. CDR3 nucleotide sequence: TGCAGCGCAGGACAGGGCGGGGGCTACACCTTC.

This CDR3 reads CASSPPSLANHPYEQYF. In DNA form, the CDR3 reads TGTGCCAGCAGTCCGCCCTCCCTAGCGAACCACCCCTACGAGCAGTACTTC. V is TRBV27 and J is TRBJ2-7, with a weak D call TRBD2 (6 bases). The V and J ends lost 5 bases and 2 bases respectively, with 22 bases between them. Per germline, CDR1 MNHEY and CDR2 SMNVEV (reference sequence). The CDR3 extends over 17 amino acids.